Shown below are 32 T cell receptor beta chains from a single sample sequenced in a study of blood T cell repertoires in COVID-19 (dated by TCRdb to the early 2020s). The library came from the immunoSEQ multiplex PCR assay. Not all clones reach the TCRdb copy of this immuneACCESS table, which keeps in-frame sequences only. Checked studies attribute under half of the gap to unresolved V genes and leave the rest unexplained. The sample records about 150,000 clones, around 89% of which are singletons. The top ten hold roughly 2.9% of the sample. The source material was peripheral blood. The receptors derive from a man in his sixties with active or convalescent COVID-19.

The gene calls are TRBV5-6 and TRBJ2-2; 14 bases are shared with TRBD2. The germline V gene has CDR1 SGHDT and CDR2 YYEEEE. This CDR3 comprises 16 residues. The V and J ends lost 4 bases and 6 bases, in that order; junction bases with no gene match: 5. The CDR3 is CASSLGTSGSPGELFF. The DNA for the CDR3 is TGTGCCAGCAGCCTAGGGACTAGCGGGAGCCCCGGGGAGCTGTTTTTT.

The chain is built from TRBV5-1 and TRBJ1-6, with D possibly matching TRBD1 (6 bases). The germline V gene has CDR1 SGHRS and CDR2 YFSETQ. With 2 bases removed from V and 0 bases from J, the gap between germline ends came to 9 bases. This CDR3 is built from 16 residues. The CDR3 nucleotides read TGCGCCAGCAGCTTTGACAGGAGCTCCTATAATTCACCCCTCCACTTT. This gives the protein CASSFDRSSYNSPLHF.

This chain uses TRBV28 with TRBJ2-2; possibly TRBD1 for D (6 bases). CDR3 length: 12 residues. Per the germline V gene, CDR1 is MDHEN and CDR2 is SYDVKM. The V end lost 5 bases, the J end lost 8 bases, and 9 bases lay between the germline ends. Here the CDR3 DNA reads TGTGCCAGCAGTCCAGGGACAGGGGAGCTGTTTTTT. Its protein product is CASSPGTGELFF.

This rearrangement joins TRBV5-8 to TRBJ2-1; D is undetermined. The CDR3 covers 14 residues. Trimming took off 0 bases at V and 1 base at J, with 5 bases between the two ends. Germline loops: CDR1 SGHTS, CDR2 YDEGEE. CDR3 in DNA: TGTGCCAGCAGCTTGGATTATTCCTACAATGAGCAGTTCTTC. It is translated as CASSLDYSYNEQFF.

The V call is TRBV5-1, the J call TRBJ2-1; 7 nucleotides align to TRBD1. With V trimmed by 0 bases and J by 5 bases, 2 bases remained unmatched. Per germline, CDR1 SGHRS and CDR2 YFSETQ. CDR3 length equals 14 residues. The CDR3 nucleotides are TGCGCCAGCAGCTTGGGGGGACAGCACAATGAGCAGTTCTTC. Translating gives CASSLGGQHNEQFF. Together with reference TRBV5-1 and TRBJ2-1, the CDR3 gives the full variable domain: KAGVTQTPRYLIKTRGQQVTLSCSPISGHRSVSWYQQTPGQGLQFLFEYFSETQRNKGNFPGRFSGRQFSNSRSEMNVSTLELGDSALYLCASSLGGQHNEQFFGPGTRLTVL.

This chain links TRBV7-2 with TRBJ1-3; a possible D gene is TRBD1 (6 bases). V was shortened by 3 bases and J by 3 bases, with 15 bases between the two germline ends. Germline-derived CDR1 and CDR2 are SGHTA and FQGNSA. The CDR3 covers 16 residues. The CDR3 sequence: CASSLVLGAGGNTIYF. As DNA, the CDR3 is TGTGCCAGCAGCTTGGTGCTGGGGGCAGGTGGAAACACCATATATTTT.

The rearrangement links TRBV3-1 (or the pseudogene TRBV3-2) to TRBJ2-1; 7 positions match TRBD2. V was pared by 7 bases and J by 0 bases, with 9 bases of the junction left unmatched. The CDR3 contains 16 residues. The germline V gene has CDR1 LGHDT and CDR2 YNNKEL (reference sequence). This chain's CDR3 is CASIKSSGDSYNEQFF. CDR3 DNA: TGTGCCAGCATTAAGTCTAGCGGCGACTCCTACAATGAGCAGTTCTTC.

The chain is built from TRBV7-2 and TRBJ2-2; 15 bases line up with TRBD2. This CDR3 contains 18 residues. Germline CDR1 SGHTA, CDR2 FQGNSA. With V trimmed by 1 base and J by 7 bases, 7 bases remained unmatched. CDR3 protein: CASSLGTSGRASSGELFF. The DNA of the CDR3 is TGTGCCAGCAGCTTAGGGACTAGCGGGAGGGCCTCGAGCGGGGAGCTGTTTTTT.

The chain links TRBV6-2 or TRBV6-3 to TRBJ2-5, with a tentative D call TRBD1 (6 bases). The CDR3 consists of 13 residues. Trimming left V 2 bases short and J 3 bases short, with 7 bases between. Germline CDR1 MNHEY, CDR2 SVGEGT. The CDR3 reads CASSYGQKETQYF. The DNA for the CDR3 is TGTGCCAGCAGTTACGGACAGAAAGAGACCCAGTACTTC.

The J gene is TRBJ2-7, the V gene TRBV12-2; TRBD1, the table's D call, was not compared with the DNA. TRBV12-2 is a listed pseudogene. The length of the CDR3 is 14 residues. CDR3 sequence (DNA): TGTGCAAGTCGCTTCCGACAGGGCTCCTACGAGCAGTACTTC. It specifies CASRFRQGSYEQYF.

This rearrangement joins TRBV28 to TRBJ2-3; 7 bases agree with TRBD1. The V gene's germline CDR1 is MDHEN and CDR2 SYDVKM. The junction had 9 bases not matched to a gene; V was cut back by 6 bases and J by 3 bases. The CDR3 consists of 15 residues. The CDR3 protein is CASSERQGGTDTQYF. In DNA form, the CDR3 reads TGTGCCAGCAGCGAAAGACAGGGCGGGACAGATACGCAGTATTTT. Complete variable domain (other parts from reference TRBV28 and TRBJ2-3): DVKVTQSSRYLVKRTGEKVFLECVQDMDHENMFWYRQDPGLGLRLIYFSYDVKMKEKGDIPEGYSVSREKKERFSLILESASTNQTSMYLCASSERQGGTDTQYFGPGTRLTVL.

The rearrangement joins TRBV27 to TRBJ1-2, with D possibly TRBD1 on 5 matching bases. The CDR3 extends over 16 amino acids. In germline, CDR1 is MNHEY, CDR2 SMNVEV (reference sequence). V was clipped by 0 bases and J by 6 bases, with 17 bases between them. For the CDR3, the DNA is TGTGCCAGCAGTTTATCTTTCGGGCAGGGCGGGAATGGCTACACCTTC. This encodes CASSLSFGQGGNGYTF.

The V and J genes are TRBV14 and TRBJ2-7; tentatively, D is TRBD1 (6 bases). This CDR3 contains 12 residues. From germline, CDR1 is SGHDN and CDR2 FVKESK. The V gene lost 4 bases and the J gene lost 3 bases, with 7 bases spanning the gap. For the CDR3, the DNA is TGTGCCAGCAGCCGACAGGACTACGAGCAGTACTTC. Residues: CASSRQDYEQYF.

J is TRBJ2-1 and V is TRBV24-1; no reliable D call. CDR1 KGHDR and CDR2 SFDVKD come from the germline V gene. V shed 1 base and J shed 4 bases, with 7 bases lying between them. This CDR3 is 14 amino acids long. For the CDR3, the DNA is TGTGCCACCAGTGATTTAACCAGGTACAATGAGCAGTTCTTC. Translating gives CATSDLTRYNEQFF.

This clone showed up just a few times. The gene calls are TRBV4-2 and TRBJ2-1; 11 nucleotides agree with TRBD2. Losses at the gene ends were 4 bases for V and 5 bases for J; bases not matched to a gene: 4. The CDR3 consists of 15 residues. Per germline, CDR1 LGHNA and CDR2 YNFKEQ. CDR3: CASSPGLADHNEQFF. The CDR3 DNA is TGTGCCAGCAGCCCGGGACTAGCGGACCACAATGAGCAGTTCTTC.

This clone appeared a few times. The V call is TRBV6-5, the J call TRBJ1-5; the match to TRBD1 covers 7 bases. This CDR3 spans 13 amino acids. Germline V gene sequence: CDR1 MNHEY, CDR2 SVGAGI. Losses at the gene ends were 8 bases for V and 4 bases for J; bases not matched to a gene: 5. CDR3 in DNA: TGTGCCAGCGCGACAGGGCCTAATCAGCCCCAGCATTTT. Protein: CASATGPNQPQHF.

This chain joins TRBV18 and TRBJ2-3; 11 bases fit TRBD2. Losses at the gene ends were 6 bases for V and 0 bases for J; bases not matched to a gene: 17. Germline values: CDR1 KGHSH, CDR2 LQKENI. The CDR3 consists of 20 residues. DNA of the CDR3: TGTGCCAGCTCCCGGAGAGGGCTAGCGGGAGGCCCGACTAGCACAGATACGCAGTATTTT. Encoded protein: CASSRRGLAGGPTSTDTQYF.

The chain couples TRBV7-8 to TRBJ1-6; 8 nucleotides agree with TRBD1. In germline, CDR1 is SGHVS, CDR2 FQNEAQ. The CDR3 length is 16 residues. The ends lost 0 bases at V and 7 bases at J; junction bases unmatched: 5. The CDR3 DNA is TGTGCCAGCAGCTTAGCCTACAGGGGGAGGAATTCACCCCTCCACTTT. This codes for CASSLAYRGRNSPLHF. The full variable domain, completed using reference TRBV7-8 and TRBJ1-6, is GAGVSQSPRYKVAKRGQDVALRCDPISGHVSLFWYQQALGQGPEFLTYFQNEAQLDKSGLPSDRFFAERPEGSVSTLKIQRTQQEDSAVYLCASSLAYRGRNSPLHFGNGTRLTVT.

The gene calls are TRBV7-2 and TRBJ2-3, with D hard to call. CDR1 is SGHTA, CDR2 FQGNSA, per germline. CDR3 length: 16 amino acids. Trimming removed 1 base at V and 5 bases at J, with 16 bases between. CDR3 in amino acids: CASSLVAVSRRDTQYF. The CDR3 DNA sequence: TGTGCCAGCAGCTTAGTAGCTGTGTCCCGCAGAGATACGCAGTATTTT.

This clone was seen just once. V is TRBV28 and J is TRBJ2-5; 7 nucleotides line up with TRBD1. J was trimmed by 3 bases and V by 6 bases; bases with no gene match: 1. CDR3 length: 12 residues. CDR1 is MDHEN, CDR2 SYDVKM, per germline. This CDR3 reads CASRQGKETQYF. In DNA form, the CDR3 reads TGTGCCAGCAGACAGGGGAAAGAGACCCAGTACTTC.

This clone was seen just once. V is TRBV4-1 and J is TRBJ1-1; 9 bases align to TRBD1. Germline-derived CDR1 and CDR2 are MGHRA and YSYEKL. The ends lost 4 bases at V and 5 bases at J; junction bases unmatched: 14. The CDR3 sequence is 17 residues long. The CDR3 sequence is CASSPEDPGTGRTEAFF. The DNA of the CDR3 is TGCGCCAGCAGCCCCGAGGACCCGGGGACAGGGAGAACTGAAGCTTTCTTT.

The CDR3 nucleotides read TGTGCCAGTAGACAGACACTCAACTATGGCTACACCTTC. Encoded protein: CASRQTLNYGYTF. The chain joins TRBV19 to TRBJ1-2; no clear D. This CDR3 region has 13 residues. Germline V lookup: CDR1 LNHDA, CDR2 SQIVND (reference sequence). The V and J ends lost 6 bases and 2 bases respectively, with 10 bases between them.

The chain combines TRBV7-2 with TRBJ1-3; 7 nucleotides agree with TRBD1. J gave up 0 bases and V 1 base, and 0 bases lay outside the gene matches. The CDR3 spans 15 residues. CDR1 is SGHTA, CDR2 FQGNSA, per germline. The DNA for the CDR3 is TGTGCCAGCAGCTTAGAGGGGGCCTCTGGAAACACCATATATTTT. Residues: CASSLEGASGNTIYF. The full variable domain, with the rest looked up from reference TRBV7-2 and TRBJ1-3, is GAGVSQSPSNKVTEKGKDVELRCDPISGHTALYWYRQSLGQGLEFLIYFQGNSAPDKSGLPSDRFSAERTGGSVSTLTIQRTQQEDSAVYLCASSLEGASGNTIYFGEGSWLTVV.

This chain uses TRBV5-3 with TRBJ1-2; 7 bases are a match to TRBD1. TRBV5-3 is annotated as an ORF whose role is uncertain. CDR3 size: 16 residues. Trimming removed 4 bases from V and 4 bases from J; junction bases left unmatched: 13. In DNA, the CDR3 is TGTGCCAGAAGCGGTCCAAAGACAGGGAAATCCTATGGCTACACCTTC. It specifies CARSGPKTGKSYGYTF.

The rearrangement links TRBV7-3 to TRBJ2-1; D gene uncertain. The germline gives CDR1 SGHTA, CDR2 FQGTGA. V lost 5 bases to trimming and J lost 5 bases, with 7 bases between them. This CDR3 region has 12 residues. CDR3 in amino acids: CASSDRDNEQFF. In nucleotides, the CDR3 is TGTGCCAGCAGCGACCGGGACAATGAGCAGTTCTTC.

The gene calls are TRBV5-6 and TRBJ1-5; weak D call: TRBD1 (5 bases). V was cut by 1 base and J by 7 bases, with 12 bases left in between. In germline, CDR1 is SGHDT, CDR2 YYEEEE. CDR3 length: 14 residues. This chain's CDR3 is CASSLKGMGQPQHF. Here the CDR3 DNA reads TGTGCCAGCAGCTTGAAGGGGATGGGACAGCCCCAGCATTTT.

V gene TRBV7-2 combines with J gene TRBJ2-5; D is undetermined. The V gene's germline CDR1 is SGHTA and CDR2 FQGNSA. The germline V and J ends were trimmed by 4 bases and 4 bases, with 7 bases remaining between them. The CDR3 loop spans 12 amino acids. The CDR3 loop reads CASSYLSETQYF. The CDR3 nucleotides are TGTGCCAGCAGCTATTTATCAGAGACCCAGTACTTC.

The V gene is TRBV2, the J gene TRBJ2-7, with TRBD1 matching over 8 bases. CDR3 length: 12 residues. V dropped 8 bases and J dropped 7; count of bases not matched to a gene: 7. Germline assignment: CDR1 SNHLY and CDR2 FYNNEI. This chain's CDR3 is CASRQGADEQYF. CDR3 coding DNA: TGTGCCAGCCGGCAGGGGGCGGATGAGCAGTACTTC.

V is TRBV28 and J is TRBJ1-2, with 11 bases aligning to TRBD1. Trimming at V came to 5 bases and at J to 5 bases, leaving 4 bases not matched to a gene. The CDR3 covers 14 residues. Looked up from germline, CDR1 is MDHEN and CDR2 is SYDVKM. The CDR3 is CASSNGQGAYGYTF. The CDR3 DNA sequence: TGTGCCAGCAGTAACGGACAGGGGGCGTATGGCTACACCTTC.

V and J are TRBV5-5 and TRBJ2-2, with D perhaps matching TRBD1 (6 bases). V was pared by 3 bases and J by 6 bases, with 12 bases between. Germline lookup yields CDR1 SGHKS and CDR2 YYEKEE (reference sequence). This CDR3 is built from 14 residues. Here the CDR3 reads CASSWGPDSGELFF. As DNA, the CDR3 is TGTGCCAGCAGCTGGGGGCCCGATTCCGGGGAGCTGTTTTTT. Supplemented by reference TRBV5-5 and TRBJ2-2, the full variable domain reads DAGVTQSPTHLIKTRGQQVTLRCSPISGHKSVSWYQQVLGQGPQFIFQYYEKEERGRGNFPDRFSARQFPNYSSELNVNALLLGDSALYLCASSWGPDSGELFFGEGSRLTVL.

The genes are TRBV4-2 and TRBJ2-5; 12 bases are shared with TRBD2. CDR3 length: 18 residues. J gave up 0 bases and V 1 base, and 6 bases lay outside the gene matches. The germline gives CDR1 LGHNA, CDR2 YNFKEQ. The CDR3 protein is CASSQGGLAGGYQETQYF. The CDR3 DNA is TGTGCCAGCAGCCAAGGAGGGCTAGCGGGGGGGTACCAAGAGACCCAGTACTTC.

The chain uses TRBV9 and TRBJ2-1; possibly TRBD1 for D (9 bases). CDR3 length: 20 amino acids. CDR1 and CDR2 from the germline V gene are SGDLS and YYNGEE. V shed 0 bases and J shed 8 bases, with 30 bases lying between them. CDR3 DNA sequence: TGTGCCAGCAGCGTAGGGGCGGGACAGGGCCAAGCGGGAGTAGGGTATGAGCAGTTCTTC. Translation gives CASSVGAGQGQAGVGYEQFF.